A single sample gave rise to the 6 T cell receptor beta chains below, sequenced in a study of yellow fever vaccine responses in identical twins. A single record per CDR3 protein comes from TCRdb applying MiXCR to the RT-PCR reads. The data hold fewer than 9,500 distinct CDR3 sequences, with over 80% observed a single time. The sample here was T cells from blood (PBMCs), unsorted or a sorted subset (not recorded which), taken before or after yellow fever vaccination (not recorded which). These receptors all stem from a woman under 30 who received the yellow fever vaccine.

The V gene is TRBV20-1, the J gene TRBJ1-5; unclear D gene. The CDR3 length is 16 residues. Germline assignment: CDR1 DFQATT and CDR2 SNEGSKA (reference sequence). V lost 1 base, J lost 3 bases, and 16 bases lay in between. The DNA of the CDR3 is TGCAGTGCTAGAGCCCAGCCAGTACCCTACAATCAGCCCCAGCATTTT. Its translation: CSARAQPVPYNQPQHF.

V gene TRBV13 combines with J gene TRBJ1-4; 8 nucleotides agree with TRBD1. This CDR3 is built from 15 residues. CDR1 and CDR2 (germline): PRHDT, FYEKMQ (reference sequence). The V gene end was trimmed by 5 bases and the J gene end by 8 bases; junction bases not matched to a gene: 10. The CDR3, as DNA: TGTGCCAGCAGCCTCAAAAGACAGGGGAGGGAAAAACTGTTTTTT. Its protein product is CASSLKRQGREKLFF.

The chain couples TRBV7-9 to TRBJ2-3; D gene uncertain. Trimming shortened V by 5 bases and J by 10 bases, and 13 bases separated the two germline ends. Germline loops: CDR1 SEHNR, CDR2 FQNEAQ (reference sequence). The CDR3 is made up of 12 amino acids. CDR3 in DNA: TGTGCCAGCAGCACCCTAGAGAAGGCGCAGTATTTT. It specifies CASSTLEKAQYF. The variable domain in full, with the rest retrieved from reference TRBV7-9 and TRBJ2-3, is DTGVSQNPRHKITKRGQNVTFRCDPISEHNRLYWYRQTLGQGPEFLTYFQNEAQLEKSRLLSDRFSAERPKGSFSTLEIQRTEQGDSAMYLCASSTLEKAQYFGPGTRLTVL.

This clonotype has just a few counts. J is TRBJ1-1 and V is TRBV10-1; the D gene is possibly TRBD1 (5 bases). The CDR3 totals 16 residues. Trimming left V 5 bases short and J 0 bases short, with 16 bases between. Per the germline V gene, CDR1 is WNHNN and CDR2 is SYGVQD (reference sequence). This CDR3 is CASSSSDIYLNTEAFF. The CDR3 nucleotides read TGCGCCAGCAGTAGCTCGGACATCTACCTGAACACTGAAGCTTTCTTT.

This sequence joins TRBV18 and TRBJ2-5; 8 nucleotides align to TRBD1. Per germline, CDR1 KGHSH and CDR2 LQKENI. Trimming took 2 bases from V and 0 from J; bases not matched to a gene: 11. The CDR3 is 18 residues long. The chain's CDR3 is CASSPSESGTGYQETQYF. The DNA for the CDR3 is TGTGCCAGCTCACCATCAGAATCCGGGACAGGCTACCAAGAGACCCAGTACTTC.

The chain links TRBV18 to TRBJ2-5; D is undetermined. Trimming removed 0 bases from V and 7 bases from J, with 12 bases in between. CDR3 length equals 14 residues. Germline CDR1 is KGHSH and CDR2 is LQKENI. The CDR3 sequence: CASSPPASPGTQYF. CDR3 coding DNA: TGTGCCAGCTCACCACCGGCCAGCCCTGGGACCCAGTACTTC.